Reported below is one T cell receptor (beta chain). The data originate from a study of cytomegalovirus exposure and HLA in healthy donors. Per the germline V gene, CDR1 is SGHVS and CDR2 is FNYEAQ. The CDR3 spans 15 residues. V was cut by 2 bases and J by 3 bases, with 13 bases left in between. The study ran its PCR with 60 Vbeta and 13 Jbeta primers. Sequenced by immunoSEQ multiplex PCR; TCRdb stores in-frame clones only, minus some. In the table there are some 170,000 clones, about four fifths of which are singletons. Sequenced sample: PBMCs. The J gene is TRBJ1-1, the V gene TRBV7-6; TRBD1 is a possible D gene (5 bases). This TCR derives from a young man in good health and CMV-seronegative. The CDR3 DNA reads TGTGCCAGCAGCTTATCCCAAGTAGGGGACACTGAAGCTTTCTTT. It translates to CASSLSQVGDTEAFF.